This passage covers 18 T cell receptor beta chains from one sample sequenced in a study of T-cell memory formation after mild COVID-19. TCRdb processed the 5' RACE reads anew with MiXCR; each CDR3 protein has one entry. The sample shows about 200,000 distinct CDR3 sequences, over 9% of them seen only once. Material: PBMCs or a T cell subset sorted from them (not recorded which). These TCRs come from a man aged 18 to 35 who had mild COVID-19 (a few samples of this study predate the infection). Cell type and time point are not known.

The table lists this clonotype with a few counts. The chain links TRBV12-3 or TRBV12-4 to TRBJ1-4; 8 nucleotides align to TRBD1. V shed 5 bases, J shed 8 bases, and the junction held 10 bases outside the gene matches. There are 15 residues in the CDR3. The CDR3 spells CASSPLGTGGEKLFF. In DNA form, the CDR3 reads TGTGCCAGCAGTCCCTTAGGGACAGGCGGAGAAAAACTGTTTTTT.

This clonotype occurred a few times. The J gene is TRBJ2-5, the V gene TRBV14; D is unresolved. The CDR3 runs 14 residues. Trimming pared 1 base from V and 4 bases from J, leaving 10 bases between. CDR1 and CDR2 from the germline V gene are SGHDN and FVKESK. The CDR3 reads CASSQVAHTETQYF. Written as DNA, the CDR3 is TGTGCCAGCAGCCAAGTGGCTCATACAGAGACCCAGTACTTC.

This clonotype was detected a few times. This sequence joins TRBV6-2 or TRBV6-3 and TRBJ2-1; 9 nucleotides match TRBD2. Germline CDR1 MNHEY, CDR2 SVGEGT. The V segment lost 3 bases and the J segment 6 bases; nucleotides outside the gene matches: 6. The CDR3 length is 15 residues. CDR3 nucleotide sequence: TGTGCCAGCAGTTATTCGTCTAGCGGGGTCAATGAGCAGTTCTTC. Translating gives CASSYSSSGVNEQFF.

The V call is TRBV7-2, the J call TRBJ2-3, with TRBD2 as a possible D gene (6 bases). Germline V gene lookup returns CDR1 SGHTA and CDR2 FQGNSA. Trimming cost V 1 base and J 8 bases, with 22 bases left between them. This CDR3 comprises 17 residues. Here the CDR3 reads CASSLGRVGGPTGTQYF. CDR3 nucleotides: TGTGCCAGCAGCTTAGGTCGGGTGGGGGGACCGACCGGTACGCAGTATTTT.

The genes are TRBV12-3 or TRBV12-4 and TRBJ1-1; the D gene is possibly TRBD1 (6 bases). V was cut by 6 bases and J by 1 base, with 12 bases left in between. The CDR3 is 14 amino acids. The CDR3 DNA follows: TGTGCCAGCAGCCCACACAGGGAGAACACTGAAGCTTTCTTT. Its protein product is CASSPHRENTEAFF.

The rearrangement joins TRBV4-1 to TRBJ2-4, with 7 nucleotides matching TRBD1. Germline lookup yields CDR1 MGHRA and CDR2 YSYEKL. This CDR3 is built from 17 residues. V shed 2 bases, J shed 0 bases, and the junction held 7 bases outside the gene matches. The CDR3 sequence is CASSQPTGPVAKNIQYF. CDR3 nucleotides: TGCGCCAGCAGCCAACCGACAGGGCCCGTAGCCAAAAACATTCAGTACTTC.

The chain couples TRBV7-2 to TRBJ2-3; 8 bases agree with TRBD2. Germline CDR1 is SGHTA and CDR2 is FQGNSA. This CDR3 contains 15 residues. Trimming cost V 6 bases and J 7 bases; bases outside gene matches: 12. In DNA form, the CDR3 reads TGTGCCAGCAGGGGTCTGACGGGGGGGCCCTATACGCAGTATTTT. It codes for CASRGLTGGPYTQYF.

This clonotype has a handful of counts. The gene calls are TRBV7-8 and TRBJ2-5; D is unclear. The germline V gene has CDR1 SGHVS and CDR2 FQNEAQ. V gave up 5 bases and J gave up 2 bases, with 6 bases separating them. The CDR3 consists of 12 residues. The CDR3 DNA reads TGTGCCAGCAGCGTCAGTCAAGAGACCCAGTACTTC. Translated: CASSVSQETQYF.

This clonotype was found once. This sequence joins TRBV6-2 or TRBV6-3 and TRBJ2-3; no clear D gene. The CDR3 spans 13 residues. The germline gives CDR1 MNHEY, CDR2 SVGEGT. V lost 7 bases and J 1 base, leaving 9 bases between the germline ends. The CDR3 sequence: CASTYWGTDTQYF. Here the CDR3 DNA reads TGTGCCAGCACCTACTGGGGCACAGATACGCAGTATTTT.

This clonotype was recorded at least ten times. As DNA, the CDR3 is TGTGCCAGCAGCTTACCAGAGCTTGGTGGCTACACCTTC. It is translated as CASSLPELGGYTF. V is TRBV7-9 and J is TRBJ1-2; D is ambiguous. Trimming took off 2 bases at V and 7 bases at J, with 11 bases between the two ends. The germline gives CDR1 SEHNR, CDR2 FQNEAQ (reference sequence). The CDR3 sequence is 13 residues long.

This clonotype was detected a few times. The V gene is TRBV20-1, the J gene TRBJ1-4; D is undetermined. Trimming left V 6 bases short and J 0 bases short, with 8 bases between. The germline V gene encodes CDR1 DFQATT and CDR2 SNEGSKA (reference sequence). The CDR3 is 13 residues long. DNA for the CDR3: TGCAGTGCCATAGATGCAACTAATGAAAAACTGTTTTTT. This translates into CSAIDATNEKLFF.

This clonotype has a handful of counts. The gene calls are TRBV25-1 and TRBJ2-2; TRBD1 aligns across 8 bases. Trimming cost V 3 bases and J 3 bases; bases outside gene matches: 3. Germline V gene sequence: CDR1 MGHDK, CDR2 SYGVNS. The CDR3 is 15 residues long. CDR3 coding DNA: TGTGCCAGCAGTGACCCGACAGGGGACACCGGGGAGCTGTTTTTT. Its protein product is CASSDPTGDTGELFF.

This clonotype occurred many times. J is TRBJ1-2 and V is TRBV7-3; 10 positions agree with TRBD1. The CDR3 is 15 amino acids. Trimming at V came to 5 bases and at J to 8 bases, leaving 11 bases not matched to a gene. CDR1 SGHTA and CDR2 FQGTGA come from the germline V gene. CDR3 loop: CASSPRSGTGVGYTF. Here the CDR3 DNA reads TGTGCCAGCAGCCCGAGAAGCGGGACAGGGGTGGGCTACACCTTC.

This clonotype was detected ten times or more. The CDR3 spells CASSQEASGAGEKLFF. In nucleotides, the CDR3 is TGCGCCAGCAGCCAAGAGGCATCGGGGGCCGGGGAAAAACTGTTTTTT. The rearrangement links TRBV4-3 to TRBJ1-4, with a possible D match to TRBD1 (6 bases). The V and J ends lost 0 bases and 8 bases respectively, with 16 bases between them. Germline loops: CDR1 LGHNA, CDR2 YSLEER. The CDR3 spans 16 residues.

The rearrangement joins TRBV6-6 to TRBJ2-1; TRBD2 agrees at 15 bases. Trimming removed 3 bases from V and 4 bases from J; junction bases left unmatched: 4. The V gene's germline CDR1 is MNHNY and CDR2 SVGAGI (reference sequence). The CDR3 runs to 17 residues. In DNA form, the CDR3 reads TGTGCCAGCAGTTATGTCGGGACTAGCGGGGGGTACAATGAGCAGTTCTTC. Translation gives CASSYVGTSGGYNEQFF.

This clonotype was detected a few times. The chain has TRBV7-9 and TRBJ2-1; D not resolved. The germline V and J ends were trimmed by 5 bases and 9 bases, with 14 bases remaining between them. Germline lookup yields CDR1 SEHNR and CDR2 FQNEAQ (reference sequence). The CDR3 has 13 amino acids. CDR3 DNA sequence: TGTGCCAGCAGCCACGATCTTAACGGTGAGCAGTTCTTC. Its protein product is CASSHDLNGEQFF.

This clonotype has a handful of counts. The chain has TRBV10-3 and TRBJ2-7; 7 bases are a match to TRBD1. Trimming at V came to 6 bases and at J to 9 bases, leaving 5 bases not matched to a gene. CDR3 length: 11 residues. CDR1 is ENHRY, CDR2 SYGVKD, per germline. The CDR3 nucleotides are TGTGCCATCAGGGCCGGGACAGCGCAGTACTTC. As protein: CAIRAGTAQYF.

This clonotype came up a few times. This chain joins TRBV18 and TRBJ1-3; D may be TRBD1 (5 bases). V lost 3 bases to trimming and J lost 0 bases, with 12 bases between them. The CDR3 contains 16 residues. Germline values: CDR1 KGHSH, CDR2 LQKENI. CDR3 residues: CASSPSTANSGNTIYF. The CDR3, as DNA: TGTGCCAGCTCACCTTCGACAGCAAACTCTGGAAACACCATATATTTT.